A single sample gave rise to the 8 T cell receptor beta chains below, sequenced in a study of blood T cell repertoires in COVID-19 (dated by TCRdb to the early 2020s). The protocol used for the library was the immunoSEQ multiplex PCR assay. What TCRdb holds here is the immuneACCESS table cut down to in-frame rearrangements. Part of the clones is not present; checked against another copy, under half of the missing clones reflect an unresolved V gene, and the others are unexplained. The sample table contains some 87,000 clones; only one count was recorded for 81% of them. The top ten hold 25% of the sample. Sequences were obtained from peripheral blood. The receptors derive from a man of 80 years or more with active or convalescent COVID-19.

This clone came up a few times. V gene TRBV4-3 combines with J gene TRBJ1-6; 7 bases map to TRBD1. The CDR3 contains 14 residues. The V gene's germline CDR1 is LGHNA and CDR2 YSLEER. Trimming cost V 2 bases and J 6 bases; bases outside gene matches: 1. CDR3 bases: TGCGCCAGCAGCCAACACAGGGGTAATTCACCCCTCCACTTT. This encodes CASSQHRGNSPLHF.

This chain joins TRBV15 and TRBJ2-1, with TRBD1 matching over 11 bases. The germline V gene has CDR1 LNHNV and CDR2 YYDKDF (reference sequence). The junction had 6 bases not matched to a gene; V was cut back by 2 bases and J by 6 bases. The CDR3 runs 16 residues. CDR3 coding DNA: TGTGCCACCAGCAGATTATCCGGGACAGGGGGCAATGAGCAGTTCTTC. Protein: CATSRLSGTGGNEQFF.

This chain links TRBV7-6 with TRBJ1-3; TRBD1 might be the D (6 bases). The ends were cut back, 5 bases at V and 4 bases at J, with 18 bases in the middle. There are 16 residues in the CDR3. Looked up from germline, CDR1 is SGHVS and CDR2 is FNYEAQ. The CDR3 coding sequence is TGTGCCAGCAGCCACCTGGACAGAGGGGCCGGAAACACCATATATTTT. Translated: CASSHLDRGAGNTIYF.

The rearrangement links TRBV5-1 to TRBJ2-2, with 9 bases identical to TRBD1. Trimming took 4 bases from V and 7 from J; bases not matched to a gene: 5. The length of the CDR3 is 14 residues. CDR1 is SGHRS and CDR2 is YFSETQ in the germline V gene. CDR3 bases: TGCGCCAGCAGCCAGGGACAGGGCGGCGGGGAGCTGTTTTTT. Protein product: CASSQGQGGGELFF.

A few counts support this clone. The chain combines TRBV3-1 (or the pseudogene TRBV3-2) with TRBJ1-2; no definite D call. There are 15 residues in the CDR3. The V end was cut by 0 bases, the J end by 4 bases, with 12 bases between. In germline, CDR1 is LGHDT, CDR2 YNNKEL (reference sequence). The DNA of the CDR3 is TGTGCCAGCAGCCAAGACGTCACGTCGGGCTATGGCTACACCTTC. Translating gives CASSQDVTSGYGYTF.

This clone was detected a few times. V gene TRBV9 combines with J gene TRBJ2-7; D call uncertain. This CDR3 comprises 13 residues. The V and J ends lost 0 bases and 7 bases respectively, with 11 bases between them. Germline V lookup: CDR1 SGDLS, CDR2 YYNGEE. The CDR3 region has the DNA TGTGCCAGCAGCGTAGCCCCAGGAAGGGAGCAGTACTTC. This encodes CASSVAPGREQYF.

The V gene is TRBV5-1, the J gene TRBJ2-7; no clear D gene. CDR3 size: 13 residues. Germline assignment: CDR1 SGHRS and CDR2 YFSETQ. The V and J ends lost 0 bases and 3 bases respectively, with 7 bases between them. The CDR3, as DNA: TGCGCCAGCAGCTTGGTGCAGGACTACGAGCAGTACTTC. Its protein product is CASSLVQDYEQYF.

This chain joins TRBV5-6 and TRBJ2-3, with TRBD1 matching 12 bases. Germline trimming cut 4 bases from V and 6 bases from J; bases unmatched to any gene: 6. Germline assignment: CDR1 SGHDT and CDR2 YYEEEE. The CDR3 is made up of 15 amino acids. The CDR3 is CASSPGTGGRDTQYF. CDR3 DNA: TGTGCCAGCAGCCCCGGGACAGGGGGCCGGGATACGCAGTATTTT.